This TCR beta chain was identified in a study of identical twins. Germline V gene lookup returns CDR1 SGHRS and CDR2 YFSETQ. V lost 0 bases and J lost 1, with 10 bases in between. The CDR3 runs 15 residues. A word on this clonotype: The antigen is unknown.

Study conclusions and caveats: For monozygotic twins, models underestimated out-of-frame TCR alpha sharing.

All of the donors were Caucasians in good health. A universal primer site came from template switching; cDNA carried unique molecular identifiers. A single record per CDR3 protein comes from TCRdb applying MiXCR to the 5' RACE reads. The data contain 1.5 million to 2 million distinct CDR3 sequences, around a third of them singletons. The clonotype comes from a newborn girl in good health. J is TRBJ1-1 and V is TRBV5-1; D possibly corresponds to TRBD1 (5 bases). Sequenced material: cord blood. CDR3 nucleotides: TGCGCCAGCAGCTTGGCCTTGGGGGGGAACACTGAAGCTTTCTTT. Translation: CASSLALGGNTEAFF.